This TCR beta chain appears in the sequencing data of a study of beta chain features in type 1 diabetes. The study's findings and limits: Within each of all four CD4+ subsets, Type 1 diabetes patients had TCRB CDR3s that were moderately but significantly shorter. The naive, central memory and Treg TCRB repertoires of patients appeared to be more similar to one another than those of healthy donors.

CDR1 is SGDLS and CDR2 is YYNGEE in the germline V gene. V dropped 4 bases and J dropped 12 bases, with 14 bases sitting between them. There are 12 residues in the CDR3. All sorted populations exceeded 95% purity. Concerning this clone: Antigen unknown.

Investigators reverse transcribed all isolated RNA, so they sequenced expressed TCRB transcripts. The table came from immunoSEQ multiplex PCR; TCRdb's copy has only in-frame clones and leaves some out. This sample yields over 300,000 clones, of which 8% are seen a single time; 0.44% belongs to the top ten. The TCR originated in a woman in her late teens or twenties in good health. The sequencing input was central memory CD4+ T cells from blood. The chain carries TRBV9 and TRBJ2-1, with D perhaps TRBD2 (6 bases). CDR3 sequence reads: CASSMQGGLQFF. The DNA for the CDR3 is TGTGCCAGCAGCATGCAGGGAGGATTGCAGTTCTTC. Variable domain in full (rest from reference TRBV9 and TRBJ2-1): DSGVTQTPKHLITATGQRVTLRCSPRSGDLSVYWYQQSLDQGLQFLIQYYNGEERAKGNILERFSAQQFPDLHSELNLSSLELGDSALYFCASSMQGGLQFFGPGTRLTVL.